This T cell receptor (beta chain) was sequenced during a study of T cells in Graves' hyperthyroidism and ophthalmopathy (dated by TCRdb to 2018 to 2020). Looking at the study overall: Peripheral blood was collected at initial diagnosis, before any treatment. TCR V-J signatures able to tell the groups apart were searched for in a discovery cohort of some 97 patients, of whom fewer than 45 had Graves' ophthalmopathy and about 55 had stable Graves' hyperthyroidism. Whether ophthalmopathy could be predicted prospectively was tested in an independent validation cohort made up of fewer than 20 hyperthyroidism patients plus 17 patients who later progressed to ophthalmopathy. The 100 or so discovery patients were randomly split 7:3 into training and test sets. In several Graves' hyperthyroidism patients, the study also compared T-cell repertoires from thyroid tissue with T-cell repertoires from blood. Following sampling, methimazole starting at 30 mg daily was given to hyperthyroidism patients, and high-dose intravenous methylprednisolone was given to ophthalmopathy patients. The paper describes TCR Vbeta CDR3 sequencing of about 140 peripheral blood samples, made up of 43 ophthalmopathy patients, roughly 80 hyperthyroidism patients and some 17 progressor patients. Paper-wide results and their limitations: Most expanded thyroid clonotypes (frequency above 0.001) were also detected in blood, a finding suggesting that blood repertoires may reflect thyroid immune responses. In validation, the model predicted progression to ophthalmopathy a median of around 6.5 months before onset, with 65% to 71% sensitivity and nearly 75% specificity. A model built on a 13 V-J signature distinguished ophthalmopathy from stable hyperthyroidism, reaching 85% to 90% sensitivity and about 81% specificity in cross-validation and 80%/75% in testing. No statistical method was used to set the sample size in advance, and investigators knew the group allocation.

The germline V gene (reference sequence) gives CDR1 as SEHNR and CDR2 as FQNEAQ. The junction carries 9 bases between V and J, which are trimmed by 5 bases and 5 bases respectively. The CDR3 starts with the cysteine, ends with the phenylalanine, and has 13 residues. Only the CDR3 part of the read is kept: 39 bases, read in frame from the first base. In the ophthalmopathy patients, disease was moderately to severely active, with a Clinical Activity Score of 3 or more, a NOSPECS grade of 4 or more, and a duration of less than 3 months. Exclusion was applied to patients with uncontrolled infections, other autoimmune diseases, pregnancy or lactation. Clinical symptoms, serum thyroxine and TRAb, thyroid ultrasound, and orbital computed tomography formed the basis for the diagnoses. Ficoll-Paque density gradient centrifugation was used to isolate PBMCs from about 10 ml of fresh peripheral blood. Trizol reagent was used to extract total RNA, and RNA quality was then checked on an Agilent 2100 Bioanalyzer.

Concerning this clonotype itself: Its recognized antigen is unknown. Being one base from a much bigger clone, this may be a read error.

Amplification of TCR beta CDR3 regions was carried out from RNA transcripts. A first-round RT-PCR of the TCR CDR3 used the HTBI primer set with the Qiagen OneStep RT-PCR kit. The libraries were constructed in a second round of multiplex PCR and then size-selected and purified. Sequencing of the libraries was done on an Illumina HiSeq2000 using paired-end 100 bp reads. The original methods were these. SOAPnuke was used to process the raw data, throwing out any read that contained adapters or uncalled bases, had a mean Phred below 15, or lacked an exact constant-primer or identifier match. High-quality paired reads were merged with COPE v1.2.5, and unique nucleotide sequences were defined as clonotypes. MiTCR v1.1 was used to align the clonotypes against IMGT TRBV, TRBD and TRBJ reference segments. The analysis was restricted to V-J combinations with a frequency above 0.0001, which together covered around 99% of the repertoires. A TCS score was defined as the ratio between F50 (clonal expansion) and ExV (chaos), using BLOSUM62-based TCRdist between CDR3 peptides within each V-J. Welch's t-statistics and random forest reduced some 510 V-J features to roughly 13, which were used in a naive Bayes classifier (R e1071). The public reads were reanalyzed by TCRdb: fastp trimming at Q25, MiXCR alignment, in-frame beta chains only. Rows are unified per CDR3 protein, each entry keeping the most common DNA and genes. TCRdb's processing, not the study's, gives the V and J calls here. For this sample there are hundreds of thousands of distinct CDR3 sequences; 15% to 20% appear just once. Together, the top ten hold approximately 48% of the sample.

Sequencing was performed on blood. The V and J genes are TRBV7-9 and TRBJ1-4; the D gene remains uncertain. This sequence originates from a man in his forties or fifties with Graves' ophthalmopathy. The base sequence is TGTGCCAGCAGCCCAGACCTAAATGAAAAACTGTTTTTT. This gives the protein CASSPDLNEKLFF. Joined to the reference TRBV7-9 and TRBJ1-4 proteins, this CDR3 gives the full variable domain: DTGVSQNPRHKITKRGQNVTFRCDPISEHNRLYWYRQTLGQGPEFLTYFQNEAQLEKSRLLSDRFSAERPKGSFSTLEIQRTEQGDSAMYLCASSPDLNEKLFFGSGTQLSVL.